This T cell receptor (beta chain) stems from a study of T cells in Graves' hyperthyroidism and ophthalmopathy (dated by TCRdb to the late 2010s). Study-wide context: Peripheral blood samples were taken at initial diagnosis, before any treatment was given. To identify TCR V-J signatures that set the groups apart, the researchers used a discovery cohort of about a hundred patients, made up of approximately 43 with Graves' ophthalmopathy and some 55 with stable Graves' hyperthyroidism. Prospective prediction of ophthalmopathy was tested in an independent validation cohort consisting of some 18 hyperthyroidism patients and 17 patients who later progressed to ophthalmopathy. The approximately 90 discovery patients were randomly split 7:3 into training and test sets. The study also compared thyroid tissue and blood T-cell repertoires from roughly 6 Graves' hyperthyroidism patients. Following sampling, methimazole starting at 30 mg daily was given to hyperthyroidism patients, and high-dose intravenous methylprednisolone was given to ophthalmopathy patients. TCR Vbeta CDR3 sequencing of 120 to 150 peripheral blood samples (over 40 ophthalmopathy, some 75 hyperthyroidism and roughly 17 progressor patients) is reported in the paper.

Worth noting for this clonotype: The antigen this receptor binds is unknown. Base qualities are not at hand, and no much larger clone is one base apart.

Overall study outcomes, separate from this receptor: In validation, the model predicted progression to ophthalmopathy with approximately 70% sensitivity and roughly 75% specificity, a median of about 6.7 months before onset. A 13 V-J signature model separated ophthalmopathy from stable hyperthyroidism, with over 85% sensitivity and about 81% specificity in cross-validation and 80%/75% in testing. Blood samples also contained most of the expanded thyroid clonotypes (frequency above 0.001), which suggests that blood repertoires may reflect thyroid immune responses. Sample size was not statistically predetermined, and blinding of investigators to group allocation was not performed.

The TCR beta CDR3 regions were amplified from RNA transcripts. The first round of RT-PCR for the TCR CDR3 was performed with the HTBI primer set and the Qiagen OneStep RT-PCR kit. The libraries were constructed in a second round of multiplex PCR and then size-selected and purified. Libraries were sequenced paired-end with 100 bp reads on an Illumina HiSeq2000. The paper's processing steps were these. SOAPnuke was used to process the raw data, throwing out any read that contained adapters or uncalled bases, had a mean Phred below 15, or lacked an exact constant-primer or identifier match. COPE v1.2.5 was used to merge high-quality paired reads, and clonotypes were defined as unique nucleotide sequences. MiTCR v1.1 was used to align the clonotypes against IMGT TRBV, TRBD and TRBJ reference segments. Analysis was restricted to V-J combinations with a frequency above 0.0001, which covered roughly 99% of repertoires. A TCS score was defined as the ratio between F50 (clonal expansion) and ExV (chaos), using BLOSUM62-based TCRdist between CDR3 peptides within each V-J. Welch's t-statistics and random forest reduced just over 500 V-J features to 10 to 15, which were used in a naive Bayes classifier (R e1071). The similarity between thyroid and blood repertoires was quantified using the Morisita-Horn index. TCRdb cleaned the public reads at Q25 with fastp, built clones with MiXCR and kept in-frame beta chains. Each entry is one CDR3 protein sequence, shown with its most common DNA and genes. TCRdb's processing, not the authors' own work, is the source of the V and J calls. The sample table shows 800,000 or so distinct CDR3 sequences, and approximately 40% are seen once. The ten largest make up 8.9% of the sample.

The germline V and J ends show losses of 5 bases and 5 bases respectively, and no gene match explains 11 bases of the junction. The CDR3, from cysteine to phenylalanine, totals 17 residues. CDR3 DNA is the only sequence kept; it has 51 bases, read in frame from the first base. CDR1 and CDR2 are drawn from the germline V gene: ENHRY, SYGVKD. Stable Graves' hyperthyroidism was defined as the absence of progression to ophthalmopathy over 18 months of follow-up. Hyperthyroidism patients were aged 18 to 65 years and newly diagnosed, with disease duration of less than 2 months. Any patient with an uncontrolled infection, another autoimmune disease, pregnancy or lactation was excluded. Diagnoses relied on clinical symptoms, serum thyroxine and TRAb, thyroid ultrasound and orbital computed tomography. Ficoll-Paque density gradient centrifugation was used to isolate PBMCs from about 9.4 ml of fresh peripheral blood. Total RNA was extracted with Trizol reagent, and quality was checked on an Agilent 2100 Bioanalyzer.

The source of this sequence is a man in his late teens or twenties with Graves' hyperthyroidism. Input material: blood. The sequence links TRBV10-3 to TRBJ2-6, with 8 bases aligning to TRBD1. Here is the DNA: TGTGCCATCAGTTCCTTGACAGGGGATCTCAGGGCCAACGTCCTGACTTTC. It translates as CAISSLTGDLRANVLTF.